These T cell receptor beta chains were read from a single sample in a study of blood T cell repertoires in COVID-19. The assay was immunoSEQ multiplex PCR, and TCRdb's table has in-frame clones only and misses some. Here the sample spans approximately 150,000 clones, roughly 82% being singletons. The sample comprised PBMCs or T cells enriched from blood (not recorded which). All receptors derive from a middle-aged man who had recovered from COVID-19. Each CDR3 is given with its conserved first and last residue. A D gene is named only where the DNA matches it firmly. Some rows have no size entry. The others give once, few or many, or a class for an expanded clone.

v_gene,d_gene,j_gene,abundance,CDR3nt,CDR3aa
TRBV14,.,TRBJ1-2,.,TGTGCCAGCAGCCAAGATCTGAACTATGGCTACACCTTC,CASSQDLNYGYTF
TRBV3-1/TRBV3-2,.,TRBJ2-5,.,TGTGCCAGCAGCCAAGGGGCCCTGCGGGGGACCCAGTACTTC,CASSQGALRGTQYF
TRBV5-5,TRBD1,TRBJ1-2,.,TGTGCCAGCAGCCGAGGGACAGGGGAGGGGTATGGCTACACCTTC,CASSRGTGEGYGYTF
TRBV4-2,TRBD1,TRBJ1-2,once,TGTGCCAGCAGCCAGGATACAGGGGGCGGGAGTGGCTACACCTTC,CASSQDTGGGSGYTF
TRBV2,TRBD1,TRBJ1-6,.,TGTGCCAGCAGCCGACAGGGGGCACGGAATTCACCCCTCCACTTT,CASSRQGARNSPLHF
TRBV30,.,TRBJ1-2,.,TGTGCCTGGAGTGTGCCCCCGACAGAGCCCTATGGCTACACCTTC,CAWSVPPTEPYGYTF
TRBV18,.,TRBJ1-6,.,TGTGCCAGCTCACCAACGGTTTCCGATTCACCCCTCCACTTT,CASSPTVSDSPLHF
TRBV6-2/TRBV6-3,.,TRBJ2-4,.,TGTGCCAGCAGTCCGAGCGGGCGGGGAAGGACCAAAAACATTCAGTACTTC,CASSPSGRGRTKNIQYF
TRBV12-3/TRBV12-4,.,TRBJ2-3,.,TGTGCCAGCCGGGGACAAAGCACAGATACGCAGTATTTT,CASRGQSTDTQYF
TRBV6-1,TRBD1,TRBJ1-2,.,TGTGCCAGCAGTGAAGTTGGCAGGGGGAAGGGCACCTTC,CASSEVGRGKGTF
TRBV12-3/TRBV12-4,TRBD1,TRBJ1-5,once,TGTGCCAGCAGGGGGACAGGGGAAGAGCCCCAGCATTTT,CASRGTGEEPQHF
TRBV28,.,TRBJ2-7,.,TGTGCCAGCAGGGCACCGGGACTGACCTTAGACGAGCAGTACTTC,CASRAPGLTLDEQYF
TRBV19,TRBD2,TRBJ2-3,.,TGTGCCAGTCGAACCATAGGACTAGCGGGTGCAGATACGCAGTATTTT,CASRTIGLAGADTQYF
TRBV28,.,TRBJ2-3,.,TGTGCCAGCAGTTTATTGGCAGGGGGAGGTGGAGATACGCAGTATTTT,CASSLLAGGGGDTQYF
TRBV12-1,.,TRBJ2-7,many,TGTGCCAGCAGCTTTGCGGGGCGCTTCTACGAGCAGTACTTC,CASSFAGRFYEQYF
TRBV7-9,.,TRBJ1-6,.,TGTGCCAGCAGCGCCGCGGGGGTAAATAATTCACCCCTCCACTTT,CASSAAGVNNSPLHF
TRBV6-5,.,TRBJ1-1,.,TGTGCCACCCACGGGGTTTATCAGAGAGCTTTCTTT,CATHGVYQRAFF
TRBV23-1,TRBD1,TRBJ2-2,few,TGCGCCAGCAGCCGAAGGGACAGGTGCTGGGCCGGGGAGCTGTTTTTT,CASSRRDRCWAGELFF
TRBV5-1,.,TRBJ2-7,.,TGCGCCAGCAGCCAAGAATCCACTTACTCCTACGAGCAGTACTTC,CASSQESTYSYEQYF
TRBV28,TRBD1,TRBJ1-2,.,TGTGCCAGCAGTGACAGGGTAGGGGGCTACACCTTC,CASSDRVGGYTF
TRBV5-1,.,TRBJ1-1,.,TGCGCCAGCAAAATGCAGGCGAACACTGAAGCTTTCTTT,CASKMQANTEAFF
TRBV18,TRBD1,TRBJ1-5,once,TGTGCCAGCTCAACCTCCCATACAGGGGGCGAAAGGCCCCAGCATTTT,CASSTSHTGGERPQHF
TRBV9,.,TRBJ2-2,.,TGTGCCAGCAGCGTGGGGGGTTCTCGCACCGGGGAGCTGTTTTTT,CASSVGGSRTGELFF
TRBV6-5,.,TRBJ1-5,once,TGTGCCAGCAGCCGCACCAGGGGCATCAATCAGCCCCAGCATTTT,CASSRTRGINQPQHF
TRBV5-1,.,TRBJ2-3,.,TGCGCCAGCAGCCCAGGATCAGGGACTCGCACAGATACGCAGTATTTT,CASSPGSGTRTDTQYF
TRBV5-1,TRBD2,TRBJ2-5,.,TGCGCCAGCAGCCCTGGACGGACTAGCGCCCAAGAGACCCAGTACTTC,CASSPGRTSAQETQYF
TRBV6-5,TRBD1,TRBJ2-2,.,TGTGCCAGCAGGGGACAGCCGATCACCGGGGAGCTGTTTTTT,CASRGQPITGELFF
TRBV18,.,TRBJ2-7,.,TGTGCCAGCTCACCAACACAGGGCAGAAGCTCCTACGAGCAGTACTTC,CASSPTQGRSSYEQYF
TRBV19,TRBD1,TRBJ2-4,.,TGTGCCAGCAAAATAACCCAGACAGGGGGGAACATTCAGTACTTC,CASKITQTGGNIQYF
TRBV2,.,TRBJ1-6,.,TGTGCCAGCACAGTGGCCTATAATTCACCCCTCCACTTT,CASTVAYNSPLHF
TRBV2,.,TRBJ2-1,.,TGTGCCAGCAGTGAACTCTCCAATGAGCAGTTCTTC,CASSELSNEQFF
TRBV30,.,TRBJ1-4,.,TGTGCCTGGACTACTTCAGGGTCAACTAATGAAAAACTGTTTTTT,CAWTTSGSTNEKLFF
TRBV11-2,TRBD2,TRBJ2-5,.,TGTGCCAGCACCCCGCGGGTTGGTCTAGCGGCACTTCAAGAGACCCAGTACTTC,CASTPRVGLAALQETQYF
TRBV2,TRBD1,TRBJ2-5,.,TGTGCCAGCAGTTCACAGGGGGCAGAGACCCAGTACTTC,CASSSQGAETQYF
TRBV5-5,.,TRBJ1-2,.,TGTGCCAGCAGCTCCCACCCAGCTAACTATGGCTACACCTTC,CASSSHPANYGYTF
TRBV11-1,.,TRBJ2-7,.,TGTGCCAGCAGCTTAGGGGGGCAGGCCGTCTACGAGCAGTACTTC,CASSLGGQAVYEQYF
TRBV4-1,.,TRBJ2-5,.,TGCGCCAGCAGCCAAGCCACGAGGGCCCAAGAGACCCAGTACTTC,CASSQATRAQETQYF
TRBV7-2,TRBD1,TRBJ1-1,once,TGTGCCAGCAGCTCCGGGACAGGGGGCGCCAACACTGAAGCTTTCTTT,CASSSGTGGANTEAFF
TRBV5-1,TRBD1,TRBJ1-2,.,TGCGCCAGCAGCGGGCGGACAGGGTATGGCTACACCTTC,CASSGRTGYGYTF
TRBV12-3/TRBV12-4,TRBD2,TRBJ2-4,once,TGTGCCAGCAGTTTGACGGGGGGGAACATTCAGTACTTC,CASSLTGGNIQYF
TRBV5-4,.,TRBJ1-1,once,TGTGCCAGCAGCTCGAAACAGGGGAACACTGAAGCTTTCTTT,CASSSKQGNTEAFF
TRBV7-6,TRBD1,TRBJ2-1,.,TGTGCCAGCACCTCAGCCCCAGGGGGCTTCTACAATGAGCAGTTCTTC,CASTSAPGGFYNEQFF
TRBV9,.,TRBJ2-1,.,TGTGCCAGCAGCGTTAGGACAAGCTCCTACAATGAGCAGTTCTTC,CASSVRTSSYNEQFF
TRBV4-1,TRBD1,TRBJ1-3,.,TGCGCCAGCAGCCGCACGGGGGACAGCCTCTCTGGAAACACCATATATTTT,CASSRTGDSLSGNTIYF
TRBV6-5,.,TRBJ1-5,.,TGTGCCAGCAGTTACATAAGCAATCAGCCCCAGCATTTT,CASSYISNQPQHF
TRBV3-1/TRBV3-2,TRBD2,TRBJ2-2,.,TGTGCCAGCAGCCAAGACGCTAGCGGGGGGATCAACGGGGAGCTGTTTTTT,CASSQDASGGINGELFF
TRBV2,.,TRBJ1-3,.,TGTGCCAGCAGCCCCCATAGCTCTGGAAACACCATATATTTT,CASSPHSSGNTIYF
TRBV29-1,.,TRBJ1-1,.,TGCAGCGTTGAGGGGGGGAACACTGAAGCTTTCTTT,CSVEGGNTEAFF
TRBV29-1,.,TRBJ1-2,.,TGCAGCGTTGAACGGGGGAGGACCTATGGCTACACCTTC,CSVERGRTYGYTF
TRBV6-1,.,TRBJ1-2,.,TGTGCCAGCAGTGAACGACAGAGTGATGGCTACACCTTC,CASSERQSDGYTF
TRBV11-3,TRBD1,TRBJ2-7,.,TGTGCCAGCAGTGAGACAGGGCCCTTTGAGCAGTACTTC,CASSETGPFEQYF
TRBV7-8,TRBD1,TRBJ1-5,.,TGTGCCAGCAGCTTAGTCCGGGACAGTTCAGGGAATCAGCCCCAGCATTTT,CASSLVRDSSGNQPQHF
TRBV7-8,TRBD2,TRBJ2-3,.,TGTGCCAGCAGCCCCGGGGGGGCGTCAGATACGCAGTATTTT,CASSPGGASDTQYF